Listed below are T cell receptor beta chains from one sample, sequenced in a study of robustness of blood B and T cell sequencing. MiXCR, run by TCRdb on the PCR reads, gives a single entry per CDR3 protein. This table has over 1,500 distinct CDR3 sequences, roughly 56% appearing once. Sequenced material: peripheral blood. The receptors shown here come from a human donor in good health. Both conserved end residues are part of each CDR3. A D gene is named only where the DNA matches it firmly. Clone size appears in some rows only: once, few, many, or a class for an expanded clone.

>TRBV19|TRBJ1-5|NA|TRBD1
CASSTGTGYFNQPQHF
TGTGCCAGTAGTACCGGGACAGGATACTTCAATCAGCCCCAGCATTTT
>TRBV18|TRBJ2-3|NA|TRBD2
CASSPTSGGRTDTQYF
TGTGCCAGCTCACCAACTAGCGGGGGGCGCACAGATACGCAGTATTTT
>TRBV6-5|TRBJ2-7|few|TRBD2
CASSYSPGGGALKVVDEQYF
TGTGCCAGCAGTTACTCCCCAGGCGGGGGGGCGTTGAAAGTTGTAGACGAGCAGTACTTC
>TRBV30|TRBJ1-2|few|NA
CAWSVLTGSGYTF
TGTGCCTGGAGTGTATTGACCGGCAGTGGCTACACCTTC
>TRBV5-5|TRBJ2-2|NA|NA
CASSFGQGPGELFF
TGTGCCAGCAGCTTCGGGCAGGGCCCCGGGGAGCTGTTTTTT
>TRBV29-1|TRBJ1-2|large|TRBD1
CSAPTGDYGYTF
TGCAGCGCCCCGACAGGGGACTATGGCTACACCTTC
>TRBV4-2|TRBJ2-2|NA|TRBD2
CASSPRRGSTGELFF
TGTGCCAGCAGCCCTCGGCGCGGGAGTACCGGGGAGCTGTTTTTT
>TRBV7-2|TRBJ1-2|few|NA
CASRSDADYGYTF
TGTGCCAGCAGGTCGGACGCTGACTATGGCTACACCTTC
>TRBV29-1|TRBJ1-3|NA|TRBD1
CSAGQGGNTIYF
TGCAGCGCTGGACAGGGAGGAAACACCATATATTTT
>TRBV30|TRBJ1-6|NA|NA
CAWGHLEPSYNSPLHF
TGTGCCTGGGGGCATCTTGAACCCTCCTATAATTCACCCCTCCACTTT
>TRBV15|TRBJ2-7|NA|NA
CATSKEDYYEQYF
TGTGCCACCAGCAAAGAGGACTACTACGAGCAGTACTTC
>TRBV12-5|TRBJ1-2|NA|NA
CASGQVDIYGYTF
TGTGCTAGTGGTCAAGTCGACATCTATGGCTACACCTTC
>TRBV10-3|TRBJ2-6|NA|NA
CAISAGAPSGANVLTF
TGTGCCATCAGTGCTGGGGCACCCTCTGGGGCCAACGTCCTGACTTTC
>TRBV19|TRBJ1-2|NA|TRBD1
CASTRTGDNYGYTF
TGTGCCAGTACTCGGACAGGGGATAACTATGGCTACACCTTC
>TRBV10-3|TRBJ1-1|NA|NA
CAISDPENTEAFF
TGTGCCATCAGTGATCCGGAGAACACTGAAGCTTTCTTT
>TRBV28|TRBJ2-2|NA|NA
CDSWLPTNGELFF
TGTGACAGCTGGCTGCCTACAAACGGGGAGCTGTTTTTT